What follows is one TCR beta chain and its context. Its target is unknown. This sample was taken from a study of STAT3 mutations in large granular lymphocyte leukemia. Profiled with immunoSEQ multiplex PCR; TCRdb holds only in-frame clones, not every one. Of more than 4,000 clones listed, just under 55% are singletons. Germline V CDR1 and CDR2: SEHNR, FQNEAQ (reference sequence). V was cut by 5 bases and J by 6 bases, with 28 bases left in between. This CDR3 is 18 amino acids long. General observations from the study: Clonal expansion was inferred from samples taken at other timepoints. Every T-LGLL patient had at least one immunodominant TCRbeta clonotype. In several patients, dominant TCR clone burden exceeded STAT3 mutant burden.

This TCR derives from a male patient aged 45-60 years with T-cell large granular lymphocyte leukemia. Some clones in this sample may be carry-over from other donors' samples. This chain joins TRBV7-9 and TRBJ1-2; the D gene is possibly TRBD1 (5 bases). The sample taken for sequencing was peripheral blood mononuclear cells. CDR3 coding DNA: TGTGCCAGCAGCCCCCGGTCTTACACACCAGGGACGGGGAATGGCTACACCTTC. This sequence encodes CASSPRSYTPGTGNGYTF.